This TCR beta chain was sequenced for a study of shared clonotypes between healthy human individuals. CD45RO-negative, CCR7-positively selected cells formed the naive CD8 fraction, excluding terminally differentiated effector memory CD45RA+ cells. Clones were read by immunoSEQ multiplex PCR, and TCRdb kept only the in-frame ones, dropping some. The sample includes roughly 2,000,000 clones, roughly 93% of them seen just once. Unmatched junction bases numbered 14, after V lost 6 bases and J lost 4 bases. Germline V gives CDR1 LNHDA, CDR2 SQIVND (reference sequence). CDR3 length: 17 amino acids. The table lists this clone with a few counts.

This sequence was found in a man aged 18 to 29 in good health. Some clones in this sample may be carry-over from other donors' samples. The rearrangement uses TRBV19 and TRBJ1-5; 8 nucleotides line up with TRBD1. The source material was naive CD8+ T cells from PBMCs. CDR3 in DNA: TGTGCCAGTAGCCGCCGAGTGCAGGGGGCATCTAATCAGCCCCAGCATTTT. This sequence encodes CASSRRVQGASNQPQHF.